The 13 T cell receptor beta chains in this list originate from one sample, sequenced in a study of T cells expressing NK-cell markers (TCRdb year 2020). The protocol used for the library was 5' RACE. The data were produced on an Illumina HiSeq 2000. Each CDR3 protein sequence appears as one entry after TCRdb reprocessed the reads, and no DNA is included. The sample's own table lists 500,000 to 700,000 distinct CDR3 sequences. Around 4% of the sample lies in the top ten. The sample consisted of blood T cells: a sorted CD56 or NKG2C T cell subset, CD4+ or CD8+ T cells, or bulk PBMC T cells (not recorded which). These receptors all come from a man aged 18 to 30 in good health. Donor details come from another sample of the same person, matched by shared clones.

CDR3 loop: CASSLKTDRVRDTQYF. The rearrangement links TRBV11-2 to TRBJ2-3; the TCRdb D gene call, TRBD1, has no DNA to confirm it. Germline-derived CDR1 and CDR2 are SGHAT and FQNNGV. This CDR3 is 16 amino acids long.

The chain links TRBV7-9 to TRBJ2-7; TCRdb calls TRBD1, which cannot be checked without DNA. Germline assignment: CDR1 SEHNR and CDR2 FQNEAQ (reference sequence). This CDR3 is built from 13 residues. The CDR3 region is CASSAGRLYEQYF.

This chain links TRBV29-1 with TRBJ1-2; the TCRdb D gene call, TRBD1, has no DNA to confirm it. The V gene's germline CDR1 is SQVTM and CDR2 ANQGSEA. The CDR3 is 15 residues long. This chain's CDR3 is CSVPDKGQVNYGYTF.

The gene calls are TRBV7-9 and TRBJ2-3. The CDR3 contains 14 residues. Per germline, CDR1 SEHNR and CDR2 FQNEAQ (reference sequence). CDR3: CASSTDLGTDTQYF.

The rearrangement links TRBV27 to TRBJ1-2; absent DNA, TCRdb's TRBD1 call cannot be checked. In germline, CDR1 is MNHEY, CDR2 SMNVEV (reference sequence). CDR3 length equals 15 residues. The CDR3 spells CASTFRAGTGFGYTF.

The chain recombines TRBV28 with TRBJ1-1. The germline CDR1 and CDR2 sequences are MDHEN and SYDVKM. The CDR3 covers 14 residues. CDR3 sequence reads: CASSLSRGETEAFF.

The J gene is TRBJ2-7, the V gene TRBV10-3. CDR1 ENHRY and CDR2 SYGVKD come from the germline V gene. The CDR3 covers 15 residues. CDR3 sequence reads: CAISEVRTGPYEQYF.

V usage is TRBV20-1 and J usage is TRBJ2-3. Germline lookup yields CDR1 DFQATT and CDR2 SNEGSKA (reference sequence). This CDR3 comprises 17 residues. The CDR3: CSARDPSGKDNGHTQYF.

J is TRBJ2-1 and V is TRBV18; TCRdb's D call, TRBD2, is unchecked because there is no DNA. The CDR3 consists of 16 residues. Germline values: CDR1 KGHSH, CDR2 LQKENI. This CDR3 reads CASSRKAGGGYNEQFF.

The gene calls are TRBV20-1 and TRBJ1-1; TCRdb returns TRBD1, unconfirmable since there is no DNA. The CDR3 has 12 amino acids. CDR1 DFQATT and CDR2 SNEGSKA come from the germline V gene (reference sequence). The CDR3 protein is CSADRSNTEAFF.

This chain uses TRBV5-1 with TRBJ2-7; the TRBD1 assignment by TCRdb is unverifiable without DNA. The CDR3 is 15 residues long. Germline V gene lookup returns CDR1 SGHRS and CDR2 YFSETQ. CDR3 amino acids: CASSLRPRDIIEQYF.

The J gene is TRBJ2-1, the V gene TRBV5-1; the TRBD1 assignment by TCRdb is unverifiable without DNA. Germline V gives CDR1 SGHRS, CDR2 YFSETQ. The CDR3 covers 16 residues. The CDR3 is CASSLAGGSPGNEQFF.

CDR3 sequence: CASSTDGYEQYF. The chain has TRBV6-6 and TRBJ2-7. The CDR3 has 12 amino acids. Germline-derived CDR1 and CDR2 are MNHNY and SVGAGI (reference sequence).